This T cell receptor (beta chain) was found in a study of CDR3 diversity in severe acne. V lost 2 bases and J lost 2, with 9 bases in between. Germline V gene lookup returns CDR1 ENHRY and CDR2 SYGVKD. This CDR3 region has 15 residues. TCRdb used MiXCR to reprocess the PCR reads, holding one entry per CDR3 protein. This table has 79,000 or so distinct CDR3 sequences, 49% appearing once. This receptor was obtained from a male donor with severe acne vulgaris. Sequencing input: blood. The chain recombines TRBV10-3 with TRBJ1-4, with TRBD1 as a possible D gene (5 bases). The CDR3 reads CAISEGWGTNEKLFF. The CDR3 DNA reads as TGTGCCATCAGTGAGGGCTGGGGCACTAATGAAAAACTGTTTTTT.